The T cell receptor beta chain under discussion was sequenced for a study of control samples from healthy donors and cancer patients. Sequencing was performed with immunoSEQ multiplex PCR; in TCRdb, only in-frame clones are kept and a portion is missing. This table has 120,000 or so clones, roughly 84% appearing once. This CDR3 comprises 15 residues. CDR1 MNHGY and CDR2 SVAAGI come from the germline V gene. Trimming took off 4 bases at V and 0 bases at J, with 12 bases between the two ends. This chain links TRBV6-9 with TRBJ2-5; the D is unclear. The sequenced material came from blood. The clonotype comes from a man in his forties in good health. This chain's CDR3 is CASSLYCQNQETQYF. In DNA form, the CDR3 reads TGTGCCAGCAGTTTATACTGTCAGAACCAAGAGACCCAGTACTTC.